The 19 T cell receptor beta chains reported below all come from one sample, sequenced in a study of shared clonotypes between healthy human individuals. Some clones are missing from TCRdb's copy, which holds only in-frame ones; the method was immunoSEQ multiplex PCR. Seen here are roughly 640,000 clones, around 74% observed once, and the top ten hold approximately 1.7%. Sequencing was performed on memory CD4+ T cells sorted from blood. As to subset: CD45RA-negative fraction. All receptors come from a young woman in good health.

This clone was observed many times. The DNA for the CDR3 is TGTGCCAGCAGGGGGGGGACTAGCGGGAGAAAGACCCAGTACTTC. Protein: CASRGGTSGRKTQYF. The rearrangement links TRBV6-5 to TRBJ2-5; 14 bases align to TRBD2. The CDR3 is made up of 15 amino acids. The germline gives CDR1 MNHEY, CDR2 SVGAGI. After removal of 6 bases from V and 6 bases from J, the junction contained 6 bases not matched to a gene.

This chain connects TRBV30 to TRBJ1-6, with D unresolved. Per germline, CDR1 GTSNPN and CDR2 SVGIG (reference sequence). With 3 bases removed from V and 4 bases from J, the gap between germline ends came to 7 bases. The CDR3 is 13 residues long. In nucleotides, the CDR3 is TGTGCCTGGAGAGCGGGGTATAATTCACCCCTCCACTTT. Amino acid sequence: CAWRAGYNSPLHF.

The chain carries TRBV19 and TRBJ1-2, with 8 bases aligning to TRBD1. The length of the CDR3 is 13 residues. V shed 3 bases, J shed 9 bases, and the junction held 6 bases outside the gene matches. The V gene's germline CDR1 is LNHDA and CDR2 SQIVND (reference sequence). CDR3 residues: CASSIQGATSYTF. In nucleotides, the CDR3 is TGTGCCAGTAGTATCCAGGGGGCAACGAGCTACACCTTC.

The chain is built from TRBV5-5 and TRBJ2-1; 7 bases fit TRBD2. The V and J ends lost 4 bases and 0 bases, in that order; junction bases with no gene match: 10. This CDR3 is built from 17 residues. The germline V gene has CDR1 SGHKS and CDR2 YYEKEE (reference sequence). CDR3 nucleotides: TGTGCCAGCAGCGAATATAGCGGGTCGGACTCCTACAATGAGCAGTTCTTC. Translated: CASSEYSGSDSYNEQFF.

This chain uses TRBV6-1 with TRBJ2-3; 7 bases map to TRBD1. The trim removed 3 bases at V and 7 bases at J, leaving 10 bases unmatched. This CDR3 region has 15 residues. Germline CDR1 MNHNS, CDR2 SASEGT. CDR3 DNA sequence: TGTGCCAGCAGTGACCCGGGGCAGGGGGTTTATACGCAGTATTTT. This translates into CASSDPGQGVYTQYF.

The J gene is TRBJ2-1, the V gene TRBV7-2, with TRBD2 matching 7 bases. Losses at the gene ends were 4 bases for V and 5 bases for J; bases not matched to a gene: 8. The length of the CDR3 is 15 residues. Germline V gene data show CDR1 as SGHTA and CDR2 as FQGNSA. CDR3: CASSWGGGSHNEQFF. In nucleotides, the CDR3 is TGTGCCAGCAGCTGGGGCGGCGGGAGTCACAATGAGCAGTTCTTC.

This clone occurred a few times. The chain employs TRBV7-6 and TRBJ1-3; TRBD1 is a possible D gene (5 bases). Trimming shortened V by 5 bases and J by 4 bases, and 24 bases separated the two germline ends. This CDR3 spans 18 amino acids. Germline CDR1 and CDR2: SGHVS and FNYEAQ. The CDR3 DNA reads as TGTGCCAGCAGCCCCCGGTTTTTGGGCAGGGCAACCGGAAACACCATATATTTT. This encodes CASSPRFLGRATGNTIYF.

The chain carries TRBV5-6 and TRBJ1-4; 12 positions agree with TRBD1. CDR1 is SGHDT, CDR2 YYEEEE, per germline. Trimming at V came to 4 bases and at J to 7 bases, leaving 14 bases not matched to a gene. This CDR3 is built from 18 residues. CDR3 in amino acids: CASSRGQGANEISEKLFF. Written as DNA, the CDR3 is TGTGCCAGCAGCAGGGGACAGGGGGCAAATGAGATCAGTGAAAAACTGTTTTTT.

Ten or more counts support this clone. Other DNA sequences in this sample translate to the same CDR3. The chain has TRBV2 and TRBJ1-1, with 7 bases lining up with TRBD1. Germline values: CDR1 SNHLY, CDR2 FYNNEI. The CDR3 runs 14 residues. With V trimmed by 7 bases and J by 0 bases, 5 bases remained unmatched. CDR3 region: CASTETGMNTEAFF. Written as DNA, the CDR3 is TGTGCCAGCACGGAGACAGGGATGAACACTGAAGCTTTCTTT.

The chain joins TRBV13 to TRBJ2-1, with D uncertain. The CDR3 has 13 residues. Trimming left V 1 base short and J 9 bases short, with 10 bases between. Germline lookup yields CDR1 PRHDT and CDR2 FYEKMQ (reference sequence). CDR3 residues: CASSLERSSEQFF. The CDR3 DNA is TGTGCCAGCAGCTTAGAACGGAGCAGTGAGCAGTTCTTC.

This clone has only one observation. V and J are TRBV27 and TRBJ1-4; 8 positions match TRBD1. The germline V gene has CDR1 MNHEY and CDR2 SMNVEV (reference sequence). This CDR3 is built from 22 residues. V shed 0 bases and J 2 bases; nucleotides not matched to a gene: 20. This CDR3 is CASSLSLFGTSGQGFTNEKLFF. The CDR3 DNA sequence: TGTGCCAGCAGTTTATCCTTGTTTGGGACTAGCGGACAGGGTTTTACTAATGAAAAACTGTTTTTT. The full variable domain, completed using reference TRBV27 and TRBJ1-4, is EAQVTQNPRYLITVTGKKLTVTCSQNMNHEYMSWYRQDPGLGLRQIYYSMNVEVTDKGDVPEGYKVSRKEKRNFPLILESPSPNQTSLYFCASSLSLFGTSGQGFTNEKLFFGSGTQLSVL.

For the CDR3, the DNA is TGCGCCAGCAGCTGGGGAACGGTGGGCGGGGAGCTGTTTTTT. It codes for CASSWGTVGGELFF. The J gene is TRBJ2-2, the V gene TRBV5-1; no reliable D call. CDR3 length: 14 residues. Trimming took off 3 bases at V and 7 bases at J, with 13 bases between the two ends. Germline assignment: CDR1 SGHRS and CDR2 YFSETQ.

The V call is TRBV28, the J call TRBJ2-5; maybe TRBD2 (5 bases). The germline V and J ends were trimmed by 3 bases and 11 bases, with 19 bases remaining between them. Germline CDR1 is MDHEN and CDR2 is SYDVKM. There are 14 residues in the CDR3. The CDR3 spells CASSLPSGVREQYF. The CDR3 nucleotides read TGTGCCAGCAGTTTGCCCAGCGGTGTGAGGGAGCAGTACTTC.

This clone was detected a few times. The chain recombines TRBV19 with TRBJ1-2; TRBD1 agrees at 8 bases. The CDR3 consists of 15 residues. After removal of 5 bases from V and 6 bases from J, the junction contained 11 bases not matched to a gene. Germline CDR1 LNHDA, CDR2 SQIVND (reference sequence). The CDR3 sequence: CASSFFTQGADGYTF. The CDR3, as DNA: TGTGCCAGTAGTTTTTTCACCCAGGGGGCCGATGGCTACACCTTC.

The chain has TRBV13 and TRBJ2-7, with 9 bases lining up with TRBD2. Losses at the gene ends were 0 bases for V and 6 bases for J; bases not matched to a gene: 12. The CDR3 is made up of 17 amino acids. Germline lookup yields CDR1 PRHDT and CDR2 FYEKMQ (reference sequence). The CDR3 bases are TGTGCCAGCAGCTTAGGCAGGGCTGCGGGAGGGTCTTTCGAGCAGTACTTC. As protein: CASSLGRAAGGSFEQYF.

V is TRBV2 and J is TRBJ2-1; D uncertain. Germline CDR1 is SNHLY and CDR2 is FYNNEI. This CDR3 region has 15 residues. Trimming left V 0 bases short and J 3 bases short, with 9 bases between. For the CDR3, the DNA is TGTGCCAGCAGTGAAGCTAGACTCCACTACAATGAGCAGTTCTTC. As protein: CASSEARLHYNEQFF.

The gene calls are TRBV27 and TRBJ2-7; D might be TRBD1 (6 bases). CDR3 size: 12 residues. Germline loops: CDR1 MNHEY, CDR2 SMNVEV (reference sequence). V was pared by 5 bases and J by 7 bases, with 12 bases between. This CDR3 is CASSPQTGEQYF. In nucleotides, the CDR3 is TGTGCCAGCAGTCCGCAGACAGGAGAGCAGTACTTC.

CDR3 in amino acids: CASSLGDSGNTIYF. For the CDR3, the DNA is TGTGCCAGCAGTTTAGGGGACTCTGGAAACACCATATATTTT. V gene TRBV28 combines with J gene TRBJ1-3, with no clear D. The length of the CDR3 is 14 residues. The V gene lost 2 bases and the J gene lost 0 bases, with 5 bases spanning the gap. Germline V lookup: CDR1 MDHEN, CDR2 SYDVKM.

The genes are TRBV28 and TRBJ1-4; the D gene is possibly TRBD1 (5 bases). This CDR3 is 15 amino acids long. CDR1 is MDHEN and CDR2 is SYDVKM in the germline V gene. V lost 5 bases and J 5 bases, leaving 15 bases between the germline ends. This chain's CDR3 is CASSSPQAVNEKLFF. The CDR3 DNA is TGTGCCAGCAGTAGCCCACAGGCTGTAAATGAAAAACTGTTTTTT.